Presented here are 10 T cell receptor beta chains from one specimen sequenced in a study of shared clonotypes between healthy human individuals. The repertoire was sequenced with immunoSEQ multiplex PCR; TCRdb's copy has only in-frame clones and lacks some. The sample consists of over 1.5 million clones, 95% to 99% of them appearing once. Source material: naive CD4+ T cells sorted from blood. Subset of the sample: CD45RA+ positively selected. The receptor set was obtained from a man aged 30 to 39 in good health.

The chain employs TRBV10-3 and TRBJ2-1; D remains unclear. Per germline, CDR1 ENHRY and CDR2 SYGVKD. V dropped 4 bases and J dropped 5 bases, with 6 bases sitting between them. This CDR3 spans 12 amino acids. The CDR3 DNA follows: TGTGCCATCAGTGGTATAGACAATGAGCAGTTCTTC. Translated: CAISGIDNEQFF.

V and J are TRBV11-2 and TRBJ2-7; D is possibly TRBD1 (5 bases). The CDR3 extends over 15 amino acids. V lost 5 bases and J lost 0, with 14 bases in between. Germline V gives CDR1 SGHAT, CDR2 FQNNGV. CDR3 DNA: TGTGCCAGCAGCCCTCGGACACGGAGCTCCTACGAGCAGTACTTC. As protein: CASSPRTRSSYEQYF.

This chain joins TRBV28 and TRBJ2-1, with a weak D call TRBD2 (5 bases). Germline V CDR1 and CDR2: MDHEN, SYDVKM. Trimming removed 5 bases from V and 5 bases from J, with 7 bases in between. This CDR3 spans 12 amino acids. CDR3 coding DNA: TGTGCCAGCAGTACCGGGGACAATGAGCAGTTCTTC. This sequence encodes CASSTGDNEQFF.

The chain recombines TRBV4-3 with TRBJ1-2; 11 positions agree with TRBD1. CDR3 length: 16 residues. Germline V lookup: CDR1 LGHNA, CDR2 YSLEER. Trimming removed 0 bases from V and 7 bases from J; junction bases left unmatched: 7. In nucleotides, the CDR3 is TGCGCCAGCAGCCAAGATTATCGGACAGGGGGCTTTGGCTACACCTTC. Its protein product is CASSQDYRTGGFGYTF.

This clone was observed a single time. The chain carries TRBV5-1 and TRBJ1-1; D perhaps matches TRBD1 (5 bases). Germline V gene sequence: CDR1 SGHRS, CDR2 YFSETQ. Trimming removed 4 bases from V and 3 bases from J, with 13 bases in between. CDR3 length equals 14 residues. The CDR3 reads CASSTGTLDTEAFF. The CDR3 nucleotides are TGCGCCAGCAGCACGGGGACCCTAGACACTGAAGCTTTCTTT.

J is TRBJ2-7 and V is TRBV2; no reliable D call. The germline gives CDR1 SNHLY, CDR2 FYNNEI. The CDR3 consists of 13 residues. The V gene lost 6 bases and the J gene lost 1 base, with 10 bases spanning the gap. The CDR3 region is CASRNGRSYEQYF. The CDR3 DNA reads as TGTGCCAGCAGGAATGGCAGATCCTACGAGCAGTACTTC. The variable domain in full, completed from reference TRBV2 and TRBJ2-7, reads EPEVTQTPSHQVTQMGQEVILRCVPISNHLYFYWYRQILGQKVEFLVSFYNNEISEKSEIFDDQFSVERPDGSNFTLKIRSTKLEDSAMYFCASRNGRSYEQYFGPGTRLTVT.

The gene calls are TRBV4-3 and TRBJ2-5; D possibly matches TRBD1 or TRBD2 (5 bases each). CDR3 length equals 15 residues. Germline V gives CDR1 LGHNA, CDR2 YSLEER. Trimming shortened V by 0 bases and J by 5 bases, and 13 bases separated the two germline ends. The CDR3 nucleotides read TGCGCCAGCAGCCAAGATCGGCCCTGGGGGGAGACCCAGTACTTC. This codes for CASSQDRPWGETQYF.

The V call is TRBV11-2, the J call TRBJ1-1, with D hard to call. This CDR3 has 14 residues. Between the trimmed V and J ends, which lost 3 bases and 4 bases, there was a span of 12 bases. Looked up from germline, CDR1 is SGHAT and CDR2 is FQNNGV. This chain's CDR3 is CASSLSAGSTEAFF. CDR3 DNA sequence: TGTGCCAGCAGCTTGTCAGCGGGGAGCACTGAAGCTTTCTTT.

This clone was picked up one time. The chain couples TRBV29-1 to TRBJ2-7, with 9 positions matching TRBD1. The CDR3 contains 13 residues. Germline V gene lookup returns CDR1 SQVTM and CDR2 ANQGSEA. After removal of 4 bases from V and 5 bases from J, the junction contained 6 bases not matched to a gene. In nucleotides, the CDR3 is TGCAGCGTTGCCCGCGGACAGGGGAACGAGCAGTACTTC. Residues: CSVARGQGNEQYF.

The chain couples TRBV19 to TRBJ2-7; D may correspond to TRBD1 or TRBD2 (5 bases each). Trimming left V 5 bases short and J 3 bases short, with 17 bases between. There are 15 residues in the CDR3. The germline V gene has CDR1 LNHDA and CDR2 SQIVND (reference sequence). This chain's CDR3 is CASSPPGRINYEQYF. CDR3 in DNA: TGTGCCAGTAGTCCCCCGGGACGTATCAACTACGAGCAGTACTTC. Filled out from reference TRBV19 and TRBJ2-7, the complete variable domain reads DGGITQSPKYLFRKEGQNVTLSCEQNLNHDAMYWYRQDPGQGLRLIYYSQIVNDFQKGDIAEGYSVSREKKESFPLTVTSAQKNPTAFYLCASSPPGRINYEQYFGPGTRLTVT.